One and the same sample provided the 22 T cell receptor beta chains below, sequenced in a study of STAT3 mutations in large granular lymphocyte leukemia. Study-level results: At least one immunodominant TCR beta clonotype appeared in every T-cell large granular lymphocyte leukemia patient.

Method: immunoSEQ multiplex PCR; TCRdb's copy keeps in-frame clones and lacks some. This table holds under 15,000 clones, 88% found once. No antigens are known for them. Sequencing was carried out using PBMCs. The receptors come from a human donor with T large granular lymphocyte leukemia. Some clones in this sample may be carry-over from other donors' samples.

This clone was recorded once. The V call is TRBV27, the J call TRBJ2-5; possible D gene TRBD1, 6 bases. CDR3 length equals 13 residues. V lost 5 bases, J lost 6 bases, and 13 bases lay in between. Germline lookup yields CDR1 MNHEY and CDR2 SMNVEV (reference sequence). Here the CDR3 DNA reads TGTGCCAGCAGTGGTGGGGGCTGGAAGACCCAGTACTTC. Protein product: CASSGGGWKTQYF.

This clone was picked up one time. J is TRBJ2-4 and V is TRBV13; TRBD2 matches at 11 bases. CDR3 length: 15 amino acids. V was clipped by 5 bases and J by 1 base; unmatched bases: 1. The germline V gene encodes CDR1 PRHDT and CDR2 FYEKMQ (reference sequence). The CDR3 sequence is CASSPSGGAKNIQYF. As DNA, the CDR3 is TGTGCCAGCAGCCCTAGCGGGGGGGCCAAAAACATTCAGTACTTC. Combining the CDR3 with reference TRBV13 and TRBJ2-4 gives the whole variable domain AAGVIQSPRHLIKEKRETATLKCYPIPRHDTVYWYQQGPGQDPQFLISFYEKMQSDKGSIPDRFSAQQFSDYHSELNMSSLELGDSALYFCASSPSGGAKNIQYFGAGTRLSVL.

This clone was observed a few times. In DNA, the CDR3 is TGTGCCAGCAGCCAGGGCCTCGGGAGGACCCAGTACTTC. It specifies CASSQGLGRTQYF. The chain couples TRBV11-3 to TRBJ2-5; D is possibly TRBD2 (6 bases). Germline CDR1 and CDR2: SGHNT and YENEEA. V was cut by 5 bases and J by 7 bases, with 14 bases left in between. The length of the CDR3 is 13 residues.

V and J are TRBV29-1 and TRBJ1-5; D is undetermined. CDR1 is SQVTM, CDR2 ANQGSEA, per germline. CDR3 length equals 14 residues. Trimming took off 6 bases at V and 9 bases at J, with 21 bases between the two ends. CDR3 sequence: CSVVCRPHHGPQHF. Here the CDR3 DNA reads TGCAGCGTCGTCTGTCGTCCCCACCACGGGCCCCAGCATTTT. The complete variable domain, with remaining parts taken from reference TRBV29-1 and TRBJ1-5, reads SAVISQKPSRDICQRGTSLTIQCQVDSQVTMMFWYRQQPGQSLTLIATANQGSEATYESGFVIDKFPISRPNLTFSTLTVSNMSPEDSSIYLCSVVCRPHHGPQHFGDGTRLSIL.

The chain uses TRBV5-1 and TRBJ1-1; D is ambiguous. Germline-derived CDR1 and CDR2 are SGHRS and YFSETQ. This CDR3 has 12 residues. Trimming removed 0 bases at V and 4 bases at J, with 4 bases between. CDR3 sequence: CASSLGTTEAFF. As DNA, the CDR3 is TGCGCCAGCAGCTTGGGCACCACTGAAGCTTTCTTT.

J is TRBJ2-3 and V is TRBV5-5, with D maybe TRBD1 (5 bases). Trimming took off 1 base at V and 0 bases at J, with 9 bases between the two ends. There are 15 residues in the CDR3. CDR1 is SGHKS and CDR2 is YYEKEE in the germline V gene (reference sequence). The CDR3, as DNA: TGTGCCAGCAGCTTGAGGGGAACAAGCACAGATACGCAGTATTTT. It translates to CASSLRGTSTDTQYF. The entire variable domain, with the rest obtained from reference TRBV5-5 and TRBJ2-3, is as follows: DAGVTQSPTHLIKTRGQQVTLRCSPISGHKSVSWYQQVLGQGPQFIFQYYEKEERGRGNFPDRFSARQFPNYSSELNVNALLLGDSALYLCASSLRGTSTDTQYFGPGTRLTVL.

The V gene is TRBV7-9, the J gene TRBJ2-6; possibly TRBD1 for D (6 bases). V gave up 2 bases and J gave up 0 bases, with 11 bases separating them. Germline V gene sequence: CDR1 SEHNR, CDR2 FQNEAQ (reference sequence). CDR3 length equals 17 residues. The CDR3 coding sequence is TGTGCCAGCAGCTTATACTGGGGGCTCTCTGGGGCCAACGTCCTGACTTTC. Protein sequence: CASSLYWGLSGANVLTF.

The V gene is TRBV28, the J gene TRBJ2-3; D call uncertain. The CDR3 totals 14 residues. Between the trimmed V and J ends, which lost 7 bases and 0 bases, there was a span of 11 bases. Germline V lookup: CDR1 MDHEN, CDR2 SYDVKM. CDR3 in amino acids: CASTPAASTDTQYF. The CDR3 DNA is TGTGCCAGCACCCCCGCGGCTAGCACAGATACGCAGTATTTT.

J is TRBJ2-5 and V is TRBV4-1; D call uncertain. The V gene's germline CDR1 is MGHRA and CDR2 YSYEKL. There are 16 residues in the CDR3. V gave up 3 bases and J gave up 1 base, with 15 bases separating them. The CDR3 DNA follows: TGCGCCAGCAGCCATGCCCCGACTGGCCCCCAAGAGACCCAGTACTTC. The encoded protein is CASSHAPTGPQETQYF.

The chain couples TRBV5-1 to TRBJ1-1, with 8 bases fitting TRBD1. The CDR3 sequence is 14 residues long. V was pared by 4 bases and J by 1 base, with 3 bases of the junction left unmatched. Germline V gene sequence: CDR1 SGHRS, CDR2 YFSETQ. This CDR3 reads CASSRDRPNTEAFF. Written as DNA, the CDR3 is TGCGCCAGCAGCCGGGACAGGCCGAACACTGAAGCTTTCTTT.

The J gene is TRBJ1-2, the V gene TRBV28; maybe TRBD1 (5 bases). The CDR3 is 14 residues long. Trimming removed 3 bases from V and 8 bases from J, with 16 bases in between. Germline V gene sequence: CDR1 MDHEN, CDR2 SYDVKM. The CDR3, as DNA: TGTGCCAGCAGTTTGCCTGGGGGGGGAAGAGGCTACACCTTC. The encoded protein is CASSLPGGGRGYTF.

The chain couples TRBV14 to TRBJ2-7, with D uncertain. The CDR3 extends over 13 amino acids. Germline assignment: CDR1 SGHDN and CDR2 FVKESK. V dropped 2 bases and J dropped 6 bases, with 11 bases sitting between them. CDR3 coding DNA: TGTGCCAGCAGCCAATTTGGGGTGAGCGAGCAGTACGTC. Translating it yields CASSQFGVSEQYV.

The CDR3 region is CASSNGDLYEQYF. The DNA for the CDR3 is TGTGCCAGCAGTAACGGGGACCTCTACGAGCAGTACTTC. The chain couples TRBV6-5 to TRBJ2-7; D possibly matches TRBD1 or TRBD2 (5 bases each). The CDR3 covers 13 residues. Germline V CDR1 and CDR2: MNHEY, SVGAGI. V lost 5 bases, J lost 3 bases, and 11 bases lay in between.

This chain connects TRBV4-2 to TRBJ1-1; D unresolved. Deletions cut 5 bases from V and 3 bases from J, with 10 bases between. This CDR3 comprises 13 residues. The V gene's germline CDR1 is LGHNA and CDR2 YNFKEQ. CDR3 region: CASSFSLYTEAFF. CDR3 bases: TGTGCCAGCAGCTTTTCCCTATACACTGAAGCTTTCTTT.

For this clone: The junction differs from germline at one of its ends, possibly a read error. This chain connects TRBV4-2 to TRBJ2-3, with 9 bases lining up with TRBD2. Per germline, CDR1 LGHNA and CDR2 YNFKEQ. The CDR3 is made up of 15 amino acids. The CDR3 protein is CASNQGGGGRDTQYF. The CDR3 nucleotides are TGTGCCAGCAACCAAGGCGGGGGGGGTCGAGATACGCAGTATTTT.

The J gene is TRBJ1-1, the V gene TRBV6-6; D remains ambiguous. V lost 5 bases to trimming and J lost 0 bases, with 4 bases between them. The CDR3 contains 12 residues. CDR1 and CDR2 from the germline V gene are MNHNY and SVGAGI (reference sequence). The CDR3 here is CASSRLNTEAFF. DNA of the CDR3: TGTGCCAGCAGTCGCCTGAACACTGAAGCTTTCTTT.

This chain connects TRBV5-1 to TRBJ1-3; D possibly corresponds to TRBD1 (5 bases). V dropped 4 bases and J dropped 3 bases, with 11 bases sitting between them. This CDR3 is 14 amino acids long. Germline V gene data show CDR1 as SGHRS and CDR2 as YFSETQ. Here the CDR3 DNA reads TGCGCCAGCAGCGGGGGAGGAAATGGAAACACCATATATTTT. This encodes CASSGGGNGNTIYF.

V usage is TRBV29-1 and J usage is TRBJ1-2, with D perhaps TRBD1 (5 bases). The ends were cut back, 4 bases at V and 4 bases at J, with 13 bases in the middle. This CDR3 region has 13 residues. Germline V gives CDR1 SQVTM, CDR2 ANQGSEA. CDR3 protein: CSVVAPTGYGYTF. The CDR3 nucleotides read TGCAGCGTTGTAGCCCCAACAGGCTATGGCTACACCTTC.

This clone was counted a single time. J is TRBJ2-5 and V is TRBV7-2; D call uncertain. Germline assignment: CDR1 SGHTA and CDR2 FQGNSA. This CDR3 has 11 residues. The germline V and J ends were trimmed by 5 bases and 2 bases, with 3 bases remaining between them. In DNA, the CDR3 is TGTGCCAGCAGCCCACAAGAGACCCAGTACTTC. This codes for CASSPQETQYF.

This chain links TRBV11-2 with TRBJ1-6; D not resolved. The CDR3 runs to 15 residues. Germline CDR1 SGHAT, CDR2 FQNNGV. Trimming stripped 5 bases from V and 7 bases from J, with 15 bases between. The CDR3, as DNA: TGTGCCAGCAGCCGTAGGGAGGGTCGGAATTCACCCCTCCACTTT. Translated: CASSRREGRNSPLHF.

The chain carries TRBV29-1 and TRBJ2-7, with 10 bases that match TRBD2. V lost 4 bases, J lost 5 bases, and 5 bases stayed unmatched. CDR1 is SQVTM and CDR2 is ANQGSEA in the germline V gene. The CDR3 spans 13 residues. CDR3 sequence (DNA): TGCAGCGTTGGTAGCGGGAGGATTGACGAGCAGTACTTC. This sequence encodes CSVGSGRIDEQYF.

The chain recombines TRBV5-6 with TRBJ2-7; 13 positions agree with TRBD2. With 1 base clipped from V and 2 bases from J, the junction kept 3 bases outside the gene matches. This CDR3 is built from 16 residues. Looked up from germline, CDR1 is SGHDT and CDR2 is YYEEEE. The CDR3: CASSLRGLAGTYEQYV. As DNA, the CDR3 is TGTGCCAGCAGCTTGAGGGGACTAGCGGGGACCTACGAGCAGTACGTC.